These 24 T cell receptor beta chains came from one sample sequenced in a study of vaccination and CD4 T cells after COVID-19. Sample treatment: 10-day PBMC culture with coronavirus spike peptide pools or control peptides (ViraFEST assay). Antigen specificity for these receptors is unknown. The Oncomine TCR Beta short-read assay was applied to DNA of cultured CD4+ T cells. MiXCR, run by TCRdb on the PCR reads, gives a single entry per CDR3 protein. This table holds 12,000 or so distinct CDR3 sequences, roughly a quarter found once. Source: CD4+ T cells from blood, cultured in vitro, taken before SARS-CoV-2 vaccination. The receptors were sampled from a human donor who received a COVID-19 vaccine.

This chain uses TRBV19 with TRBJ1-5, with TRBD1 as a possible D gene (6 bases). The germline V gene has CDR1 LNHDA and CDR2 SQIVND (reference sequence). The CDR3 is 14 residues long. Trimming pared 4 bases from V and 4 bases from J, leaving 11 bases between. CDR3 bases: TGTGCCAGTAGTACAGGGGTGAGGAATCAGCCCCAGCATTTT. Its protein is CASSTGVRNQPQHF.

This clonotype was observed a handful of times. CDR3 in amino acids: CASLDREETQYF. CDR3 nucleotides: TGTGCCAGCTTAGACAGGGAAGAGACCCAGTACTTC. V usage is TRBV2 and J usage is TRBJ2-5, with 7 positions matching TRBD1. The CDR3 runs to 12 residues. The V gene end was trimmed by 8 bases and the J gene end by 3 bases; junction bases not matched to a gene: 3. The germline V gene has CDR1 SNHLY and CDR2 FYNNEI.

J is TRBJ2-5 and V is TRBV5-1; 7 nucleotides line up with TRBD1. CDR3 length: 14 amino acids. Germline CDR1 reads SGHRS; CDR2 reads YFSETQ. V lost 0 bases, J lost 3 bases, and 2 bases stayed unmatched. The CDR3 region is CASSLEGTEETQYF. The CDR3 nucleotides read TGCGCCAGCAGCTTGGAGGGGACAGAAGAGACCCAGTACTTC.

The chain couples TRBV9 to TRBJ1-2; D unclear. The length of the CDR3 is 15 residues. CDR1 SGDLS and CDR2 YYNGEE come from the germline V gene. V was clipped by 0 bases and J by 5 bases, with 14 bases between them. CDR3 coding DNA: TGTGCCAGCAGCGTAGGAAGGCCCGACTTTTATGGCTACACCTTC. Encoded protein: CASSVGRPDFYGYTF.

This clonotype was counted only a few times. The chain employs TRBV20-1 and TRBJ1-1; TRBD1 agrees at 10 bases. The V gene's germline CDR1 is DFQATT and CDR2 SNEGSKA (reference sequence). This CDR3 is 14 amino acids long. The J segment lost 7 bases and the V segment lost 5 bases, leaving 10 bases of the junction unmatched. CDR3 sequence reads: CSAPRPGTGVEAFF. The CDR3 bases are TGCAGTGCTCCCCGCCCGGGGACAGGGGTTGAAGCTTTCTTT.

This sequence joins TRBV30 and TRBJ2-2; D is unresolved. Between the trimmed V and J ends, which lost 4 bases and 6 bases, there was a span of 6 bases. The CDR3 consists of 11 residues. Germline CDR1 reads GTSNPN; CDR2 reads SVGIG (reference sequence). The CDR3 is CAWMGSGELFF. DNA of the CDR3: TGTGCCTGGATGGGGTCCGGGGAGCTGTTTTTT.

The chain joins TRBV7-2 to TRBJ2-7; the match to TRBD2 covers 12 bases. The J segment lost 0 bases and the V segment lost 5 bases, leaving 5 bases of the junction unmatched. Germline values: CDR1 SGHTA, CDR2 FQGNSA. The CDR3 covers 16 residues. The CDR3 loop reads CASSPGLAGTSYEQYF. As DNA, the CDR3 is TGTGCCAGCAGCCCCGGACTAGCGGGGACCTCCTACGAGCAGTACTTC.

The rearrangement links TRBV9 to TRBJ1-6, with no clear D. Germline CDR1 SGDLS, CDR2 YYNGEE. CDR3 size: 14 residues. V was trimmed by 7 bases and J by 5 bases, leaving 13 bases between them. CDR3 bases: TGTGCCAGCGCCCTCACGGGGAATAATTCACCCCTCCACTTT. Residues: CASALTGNNSPLHF. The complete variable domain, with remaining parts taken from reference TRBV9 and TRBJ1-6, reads DSGVTQTPKHLITATGQRVTLRCSPRSGDLSVYWYQQSLDQGLQFLIQYYNGEERAKGNILERFSAQQFPDLHSELNLSSLELGDSALYFCASALTGNNSPLHFGNGTRLTVT.

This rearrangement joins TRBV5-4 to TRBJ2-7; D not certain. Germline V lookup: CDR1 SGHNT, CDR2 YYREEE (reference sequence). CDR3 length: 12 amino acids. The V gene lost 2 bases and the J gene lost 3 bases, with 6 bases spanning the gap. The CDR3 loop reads CASSFGGYEQYF. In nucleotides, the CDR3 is TGTGCCAGCAGCTTCGGCGGCTACGAGCAGTACTTC.

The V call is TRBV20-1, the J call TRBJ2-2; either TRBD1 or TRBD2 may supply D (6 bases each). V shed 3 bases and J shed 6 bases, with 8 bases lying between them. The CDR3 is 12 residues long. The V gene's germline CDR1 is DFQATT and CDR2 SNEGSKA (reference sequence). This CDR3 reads CSAREGAGELFF. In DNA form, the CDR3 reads TGCAGTGCTAGGGAGGGGGCCGGGGAGCTGTTTTTT.

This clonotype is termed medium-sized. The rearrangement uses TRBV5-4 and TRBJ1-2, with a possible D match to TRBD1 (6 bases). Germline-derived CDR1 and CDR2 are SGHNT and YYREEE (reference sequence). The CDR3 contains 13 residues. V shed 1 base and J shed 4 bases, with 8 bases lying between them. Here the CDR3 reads CASSLLGAYGYTF. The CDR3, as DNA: TGTGCCAGCAGCTTGTTGGGGGCCTATGGCTACACCTTC.

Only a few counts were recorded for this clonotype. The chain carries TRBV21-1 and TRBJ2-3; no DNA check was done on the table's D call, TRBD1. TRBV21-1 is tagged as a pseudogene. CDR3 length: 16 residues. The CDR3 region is CASSKVPSGGPDTQYF. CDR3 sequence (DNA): TGTGCCAGCAGCAAAGTTCCCAGCGGGGGCCCAGATACGCAGTATTTT.

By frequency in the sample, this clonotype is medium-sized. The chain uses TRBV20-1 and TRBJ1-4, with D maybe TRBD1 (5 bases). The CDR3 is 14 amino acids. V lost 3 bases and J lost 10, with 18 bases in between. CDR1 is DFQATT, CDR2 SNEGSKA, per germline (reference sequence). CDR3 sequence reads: CSASTPGRRGKLFF. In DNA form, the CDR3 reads TGCAGTGCTAGTACACCGGGACGGAGGGGAAAACTGTTTTTT.

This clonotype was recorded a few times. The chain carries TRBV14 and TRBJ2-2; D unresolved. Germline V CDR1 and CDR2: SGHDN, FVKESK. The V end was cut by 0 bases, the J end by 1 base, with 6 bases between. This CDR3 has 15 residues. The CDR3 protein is CASSQEQLNTGELFF. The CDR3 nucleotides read TGTGCCAGCAGCCAAGAACAATTGAACACCGGGGAGCTGTTTTTT.

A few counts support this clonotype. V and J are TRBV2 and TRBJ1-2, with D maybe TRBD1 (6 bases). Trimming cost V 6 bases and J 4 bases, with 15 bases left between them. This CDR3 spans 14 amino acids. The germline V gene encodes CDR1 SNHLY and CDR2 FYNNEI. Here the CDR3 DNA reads TGTGCCAGCAGAAAACCGGACAGTTCCTATGGCTACACCTTC. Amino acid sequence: CASRKPDSSYGYTF.

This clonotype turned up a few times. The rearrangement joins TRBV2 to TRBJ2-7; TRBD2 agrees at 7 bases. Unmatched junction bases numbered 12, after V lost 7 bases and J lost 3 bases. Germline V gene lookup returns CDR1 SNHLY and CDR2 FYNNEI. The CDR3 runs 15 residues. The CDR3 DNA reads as TGTGCCAGCATTTACGGAGCGGGGCCTGGCTACGAGCAGTACTTC. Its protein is CASIYGAGPGYEQYF.

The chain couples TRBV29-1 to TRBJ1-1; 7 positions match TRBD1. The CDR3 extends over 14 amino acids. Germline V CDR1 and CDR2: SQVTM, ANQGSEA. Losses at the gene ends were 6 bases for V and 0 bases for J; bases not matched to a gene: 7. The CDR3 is CSVRPGGLNTEAFF. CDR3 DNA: TGCAGCGTCCGGCCAGGGGGTTTGAACACTGAAGCTTTCTTT.

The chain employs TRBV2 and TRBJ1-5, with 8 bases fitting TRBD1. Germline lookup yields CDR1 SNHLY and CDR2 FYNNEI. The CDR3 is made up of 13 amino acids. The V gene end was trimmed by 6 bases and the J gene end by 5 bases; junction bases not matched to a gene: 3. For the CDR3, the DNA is TGTGCCAGCAGAAAGACAGGGGATCAGCCCCAGCATTTT. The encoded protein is CASRKTGDQPQHF. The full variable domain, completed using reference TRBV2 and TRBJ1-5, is EPEVTQTPSHQVTQMGQEVILRCVPISNHLYFYWYRQILGQKVEFLVSFYNNEISEKSEIFDDQFSVERPDGSNFTLKIRSTKLEDSAMYFCASRKTGDQPQHFGDGTRLSIL.

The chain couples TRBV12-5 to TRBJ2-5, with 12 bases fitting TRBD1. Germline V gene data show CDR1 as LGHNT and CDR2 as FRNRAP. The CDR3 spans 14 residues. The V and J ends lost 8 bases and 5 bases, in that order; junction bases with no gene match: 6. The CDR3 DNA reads TGTGCTAGTAAAGGGACAGGGGGCTTTGAGACCCAGTACTTC. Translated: CASKGTGGFETQYF.

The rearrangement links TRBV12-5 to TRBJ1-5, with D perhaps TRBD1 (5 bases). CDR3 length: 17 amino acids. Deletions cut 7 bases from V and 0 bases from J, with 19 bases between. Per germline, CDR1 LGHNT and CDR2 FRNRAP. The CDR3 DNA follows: TGTGCTAGTGCCTCAAGCAGGGTGCGACATAGCAATCAGCCCCAGCATTTT. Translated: CASASSRVRHSNQPQHF.

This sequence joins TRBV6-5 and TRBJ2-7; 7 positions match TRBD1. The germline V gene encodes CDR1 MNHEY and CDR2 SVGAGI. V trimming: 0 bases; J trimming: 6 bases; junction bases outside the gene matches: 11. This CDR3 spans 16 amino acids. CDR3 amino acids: CASSYSLAGGSGEQYF. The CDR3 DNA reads TGTGCCAGCAGTTACTCGTTGGCAGGGGGTTCTGGCGAGCAGTACTTC.

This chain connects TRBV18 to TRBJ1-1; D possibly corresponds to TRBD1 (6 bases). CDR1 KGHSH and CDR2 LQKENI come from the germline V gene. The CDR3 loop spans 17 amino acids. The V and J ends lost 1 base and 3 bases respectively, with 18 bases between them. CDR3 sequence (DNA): TGTGCCAGCTCACCACTCCCGAGGGGGGAGGGGGACACTGAAGCTTTCTTT. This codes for CASSPLPRGEGDTEAFF.

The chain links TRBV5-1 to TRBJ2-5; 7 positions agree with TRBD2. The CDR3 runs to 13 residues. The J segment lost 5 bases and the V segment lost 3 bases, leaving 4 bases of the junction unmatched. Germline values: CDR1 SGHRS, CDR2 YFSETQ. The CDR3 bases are TGCGCCAGCAGCTCGCAGGGAGGGGAGACCCAGTACTTC. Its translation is CASSSQGGETQYF.

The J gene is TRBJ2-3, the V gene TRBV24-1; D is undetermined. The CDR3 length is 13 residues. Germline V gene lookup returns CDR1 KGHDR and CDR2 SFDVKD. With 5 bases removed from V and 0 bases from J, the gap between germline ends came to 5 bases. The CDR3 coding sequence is TGTGCCACCAGTGGAGAGAGCACAGATACGCAGTATTTT. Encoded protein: CATSGESTDTQYF.